The 23 T cell receptor beta chains in this list originate from one sample, sequenced in a study of CD8 T cells in ankylosing spondylitis. TCRdb reprocessed the 5' RACE reads with MiXCR, giving one entry per CDR3 protein. Of about 160,000 distinct CDR3 sequences in the sample, approximately 9.9% were seen once. Sequenced sample: blood, either unsorted or a sorted T cell fraction (not recorded which). All receptors derive from a female donor with ankylosing spondylitis or in good health (not recorded which).

This clonotype occurred many times. V gene TRBV29-1 combines with J gene TRBJ2-7; TRBD1 matches 9 bases. This CDR3 has 20 residues. Germline V lookup: CDR1 SQVTM, CDR2 ANQGSEA. V shed 4 bases, J shed 3 bases, and the junction held 25 bases outside the gene matches. The CDR3 DNA reads as TGCAGCGTTGTTGGAGTGGGACGGACAGGGGCCGAGACTAGCCTCTACGAGCAGTACTTC. This codes for CSVVGVGRTGAETSLYEQYF.

There are a few counts of this clonotype. The chain uses TRBV27 and TRBJ1-3; the match to TRBD1 covers 11 bases. This CDR3 region has 14 residues. Germline CDR1 reads MNHEY; CDR2 reads SMNVEV (reference sequence). The J segment lost 0 bases and the V segment lost 8 bases, leaving 0 bases of the junction unmatched. CDR3 bases: TGTGCCAGCGGACAGGGGGCCTCTGGAAACACCATATATTTT. Translated, it gives CASGQGASGNTIYF.

This clonotype was detected only a few times. The chain is built from TRBV27 and TRBJ1-2, with a tentative D call TRBD1 (5 bases). Trimming removed 5 bases at V and 8 bases at J, with 15 bases between. The V gene's germline CDR1 is MNHEY and CDR2 SMNVEV (reference sequence). CDR3 length equals 13 residues. The CDR3 nucleotides are TGTGCCAGCAGTCCCGACGGGGGGAGAGGCTACACCTTC. It codes for CASSPDGGRGYTF.

There are a few counts of this clonotype. The V and J genes are TRBV7-9 and TRBJ1-2; possible D gene TRBD1, 5 bases. This CDR3 spans 11 amino acids. CDR1 is SEHNR, CDR2 FQNEAQ, per germline (reference sequence). Trimming stripped 7 bases from V and 7 bases from J, with 10 bases between. CDR3: CASNYGAGYTF. As DNA, the CDR3 is TGTGCCAGCAATTATGGGGCTGGCTACACCTTC.

The chain employs TRBV9 and TRBJ1-5; 7 bases are a match to TRBD1. The germline gives CDR1 SGDLS, CDR2 YYNGEE. This CDR3 has 14 amino acids. After removal of 3 bases from V and 7 bases from J, the junction contained 7 bases not matched to a gene. The CDR3 DNA sequence: TGTGCCAGCAGCGAAGACAGGGTGGACCAGCCCCAGCATTTT. This encodes CASSEDRVDQPQHF.

The chain recombines TRBV7-9 with TRBJ2-2; D unresolved. The V end was cut by 4 bases, the J end by 4 bases, with 22 bases between. CDR3 length: 18 amino acids. The V gene's germline CDR1 is SEHNR and CDR2 FQNEAQ (reference sequence). Here the CDR3 reads CASSSVQLSGTFTGELFF. The CDR3 coding sequence is TGTGCCAGCAGCTCGGTTCAGTTATCAGGCACCTTCACCGGGGAGCTGTTTTTT.

This clonotype was seen only a few times. The rearrangement uses TRBV29-1 and TRBJ1-2; 8 nucleotides match TRBD1. The CDR3 length is 12 residues. The trim removed 4 bases at V and 2 bases at J, leaving 0 bases unmatched. Germline V gene sequence: CDR1 SQVTM, CDR2 ANQGSEA. In DNA, the CDR3 is TGCAGCGTTGGGACAGGGAACTATGGCTACACCTTC. Translation: CSVGTGNYGYTF.

CDR3 protein: CASSLYLTGGGDTDTQYF. Written as DNA, the CDR3 is TGTGCCAGCAGTTTATACCTGACAGGTGGAGGGGACACAGATACGCAGTATTTT. The rearrangement uses TRBV28 and TRBJ2-3; perhaps D is TRBD1 or TRBD2 (6 bases each). Trimming pared 1 base from V and 2 bases from J, leaving 19 bases between. The CDR3 loop spans 18 amino acids. Germline CDR1 and CDR2: MDHEN and SYDVKM.

This clonotype was seen a few times. The CDR3 region has the DNA TGTGCCAGCAGCGTAACAGTTATGAACACTGAAGCTTTCTTT. Residues: CASSVTVMNTEAFF. V is TRBV9 and J is TRBJ1-1; D remains ambiguous. CDR1 and CDR2 from the germline V gene are SGDLS and YYNGEE. The V and J ends lost 1 base and 0 bases respectively, with 7 bases between them. This CDR3 has 14 residues.

In its sample, this clonotype was seen many times. This chain joins TRBV12-3 or TRBV12-4 and TRBJ2-7; tentative D call: TRBD2 (5 bases). The CDR3 has 14 amino acids. The ends were cut back, 2 bases at V and 2 bases at J, with 10 bases in the middle. DNA of the CDR3: TGTGCCAGCAGTTTACTAGCCGGGGCCTACGAGCAGTACTTC. The encoded protein is CASSLLAGAYEQYF.

This clonotype was counted ten times or more. The chain employs TRBV7-9 and TRBJ2-1; 8 bases are shared with TRBD1. The CDR3 sequence is 15 residues long. Germline values: CDR1 SEHNR, CDR2 FQNEAQ (reference sequence). The J segment lost 8 bases and the V segment lost 4 bases, leaving 10 bases of the junction unmatched. The CDR3 bases are TGTGCCAGCAGCTCCGGTGCGGACAGGGCGGATGAGCAGTTCTTC. It translates to CASSSGADRADEQFF. Filled out from reference TRBV7-9 and TRBJ2-1, the complete variable domain reads DTGVSQNPRHKITKRGQNVTFRCDPISEHNRLYWYRQTLGQGPEFLTYFQNEAQLEKSRLLSDRFSAERPKGSFSTLEIQRTEQGDSAMYLCASSSGADRADEQFFGPGTRLTVL.

This clonotype occurred a few times. The chain links TRBV9 to TRBJ2-2; 8 bases agree with TRBD1. This CDR3 region has 14 residues. Germline CDR1 is SGDLS and CDR2 is YYNGEE. The trim removed 6 bases at V and 6 bases at J, leaving 7 bases unmatched. The CDR3 sequence: CASTRQGFSGELFF. The DNA for the CDR3 is TGTGCCAGCACAAGACAGGGGTTCTCCGGGGAGCTGTTTTTT.

This clonotype was counted ten times or more. The chain links TRBV7-9 to TRBJ2-7; tentatively, D is TRBD1 (6 bases). Trimming removed 1 base at V and 6 bases at J, with 13 bases between. The length of the CDR3 is 14 residues. Germline CDR1 reads SEHNR; CDR2 reads FQNEAQ (reference sequence). The CDR3 DNA reads TGTGCCAGCAGCTTAGTACAGGGATACGGCGAGCAGTACTTC. Its protein is CASSLVQGYGEQYF.

This clonotype was seen ten or more times. The rearrangement uses TRBV11-2 and TRBJ2-7, with no clear D. Between the trimmed V and J ends, which lost 5 bases and 2 bases, there was a span of 13 bases. Germline CDR1 and CDR2: SGHAT and FQNNGV. This CDR3 is 14 amino acids long. CDR3 sequence: CASSPGSRAYEQYF. CDR3 in DNA: TGTGCCAGCAGCCCAGGATCCCGAGCCTACGAGCAGTACTTC.

The chain employs TRBV6-1 and TRBJ1-1; maybe TRBD1 (6 bases). This CDR3 comprises 15 residues. Germline CDR1 reads MNHNS; CDR2 reads SASEGT. V was pared by 5 bases and J by 2 bases, with 15 bases between. CDR3 loop: CASSRTGWGNTEAFF. The CDR3 DNA follows: TGTGCCAGCAGTCGAACAGGGTGGGGCAACACTGAAGCTTTCTTT.

V is TRBV20-1 and J is TRBJ2-3; 7 positions agree with TRBD2. V lost 1 base and J lost 8; bases outside the gene matches: 9. Germline assignment: CDR1 DFQATT and CDR2 SNEGSKA (reference sequence). CDR3 length: 14 amino acids. DNA for the CDR3: TGCAGTGCTAGAGTAAGCGGGACCCCGCGTACGCAGTATTTT. The encoded protein is CSARVSGTPRTQYF.

The chain has TRBV27 and TRBJ1-5, with TRBD1 identical over 7 bases. Germline assignment: CDR1 MNHEY and CDR2 SMNVEV (reference sequence). Trimming removed 6 bases from V and 4 bases from J; junction bases left unmatched: 18. This CDR3 comprises 18 residues. DNA of the CDR3: TGTGCCAGCAGCCTGATAGGTCCAGGGGGAGCACAAAATCAGCCCCAGCATTTT. It specifies CASSLIGPGGAQNQPQHF.

This clonotype was recorded many times. The CDR3 region has the DNA TGTGCCAGCAGTCAGACTAGCGTCTTAGGTAATGAGCAGTTCTTC. It yields the protein CASSQTSVLGNEQFF. The gene calls are TRBV11-2 and TRBJ2-1; 8 bases are shared with TRBD2. V was pared by 6 bases and J by 7 bases, with 11 bases of the junction left unmatched. CDR1 is SGHAT, CDR2 FQNNGV, per germline. The CDR3 is 15 amino acids.

There are many counts of this clonotype. The rearrangement links TRBV4-3 to TRBJ2-7; 7 bases map to TRBD2. V lost 0 bases, J lost 0 bases, and 14 bases stayed unmatched. Per the germline V gene, CDR1 is LGHNA and CDR2 is YSLEER. The CDR3 has 19 residues. CDR3 nucleotides: TGCGCCAGCAGCCAAGAGGGTCCGGCTAGCGGATACAGCTCCTACGAGCAGTACTTC. Its protein product is CASSQEGPASGYSSYEQYF.

This clonotype turned up a few times. This rearrangement joins TRBV9 to TRBJ2-1; TRBD2 might be the D (6 bases). Germline CDR1 and CDR2: SGDLS and YYNGEE. The CDR3 consists of 18 residues. Trimming stripped 4 bases from V and 0 bases from J, with 20 bases between. The DNA for the CDR3 is TGTGCCAGCAGCTCATTCGAAGGGTTAGCGGCCTCCTACAATGAGCAGTTCTTC. It is translated as CASSSFEGLAASYNEQFF.

The chain couples TRBV14 to TRBJ1-1; D not resolved. Deletions cut 0 bases from V and 4 bases from J, with 12 bases between. CDR1 and CDR2 from the germline V gene are SGHDN and FVKESK. This CDR3 is 15 amino acids long. CDR3 DNA sequence: TGTGCCAGCAGCCAAGATTATGGACGGGGCACTGAAGCTTTCTTT. Its translation is CASSQDYGRGTEAFF.

The chain recombines TRBV6-5 with TRBJ2-1; D ambiguous. The CDR3 contains 14 residues. The V and J ends lost 0 bases and 8 bases respectively, with 11 bases between them. Germline CDR1 is MNHEY and CDR2 is SVGAGI. CDR3 nucleotides: TGTGCCAGCAGTTACTCGAGCCCTCTCGATGAGCAGTTCTTC. It translates to CASSYSSPLDEQFF.

The sample holds a few counts of this clonotype. The V call is TRBV29-1, the J call TRBJ1-2; D ambiguous. Germline V gene data show CDR1 as SQVTM and CDR2 as ANQGSEA. The CDR3 is 12 amino acids. Trimming stripped 3 bases from V and 3 bases from J, with 8 bases between. The CDR3 bases are TGCAGCGTTGAGGCGGACTACTATGGCTACACCTTC. It translates to CSVEADYYGYTF.